This is a list of T cell receptor beta chains from one sample in a study of blood T cells in healthy people across ages. One entry per CDR3 protein, called by TCRdb with MiXCR from the 5' RACE reads. The sample carries about 900,000 distinct CDR3 sequences, 48% recorded once. The sequencing input was blood. These receptors all come from a man younger than 40 in good health. Each CDR3 is given with its conserved first and last residue. A D gene is named only where the DNA matches it firmly. The size of a clone is reported for some rows only, either as once, few or many, or as a class for expanded clones.

V	D	J	size	CDR3	DNA
TRBV6-5	TRBD2	TRBJ2-1	-	CASSYGTSGDNEQFF	TGTGCCAGCAGTTACGGGACTAGCGGGGACAATGAGCAGTTCTTC
TRBV6-1	TRBD1	TRBJ1-4	-	CASSATGDFEKLFF	TGTGCCAGCAGTGCGACAGGGGATTTTGAAAAACTGTTTTTT
TRBV27	TRBD1	TRBJ1-2	few	CASSPPRTGNYGYTF	TGTGCCAGCAGTCCACCGCGGACAGGGAACTATGGCTACACCTTC
TRBV7-3	TRBD1	TRBJ2-7	few	CASSPGTGSNEQYF	TGTGCCAGCAGCCCCGGGACAGGGTCCAACGAGCAGTACTTC
TRBV9	-	TRBJ1-2	-	CASSVDQRIDYGYTF	TGTGCCAGCAGCGTAGATCAGAGGATCGACTATGGCTACACCTTC
TRBV29-1	-	TRBJ2-3	-	CSVPGGVGTDTQYF	TGCAGCGTTCCAGGAGGGGTTGGCACAGATACGCAGTATTTT
TRBV5-6	TRBD2	TRBJ2-7	many	CASSLVTSDRPYEQYF	TGTGCCAGCAGCTTGGTGACTAGCGATCGTCCGTACGAGCAGTACTTC
TRBV4-1	TRBD2	TRBJ2-4	few	CASSQVIGLAGGANIQYF	TGCGCCAGCAGCCAAGTGATCGGACTAGCGGGGGGGGCAAACATTCAGTACTTC
TRBV12-3/TRBV12-4	-	TRBJ1-5	few	CASSPPGINQPQHF	TGTGCCAGCAGTCCTCCGGGGATCAATCAGCCCCAGCATTTT
TRBV7-9	-	TRBJ2-7	-	CASSPLVGGYEQYF	TGTGCCAGCAGCCCCCTGGTAGGGGGCTACGAGCAGTACTTC
TRBV12-5	-	TRBJ2-3	-	CASGLGDGHTDTQYF	TGTGCTAGTGGTTTGGGCGACGGACACACAGATACGCAGTATTTT
TRBV20-1	TRBD1	TRBJ1-5	few	CSAQQGSGNQPQHF	TGCAGTGCTCAACAGGGGTCGGGCAATCAGCCCCAGCATTTT
TRBV20-1	TRBD2	TRBJ2-5	few	CSAQSGMTSGQETQYF	TGCAGTGCCCAATCGGGTATGACTAGCGGGCAGGAGACCCAGTACTTC
TRBV4-2	-	TRBJ1-6	-	CASSQERGLVNSPLHF	TGTGCCAGCAGCCAAGAACGGGGGTTAGTAAATTCACCCCTCCACTTT
TRBV4-1	-	TRBJ1-4	few	CASTSGQRHEKLFF	TGCGCCAGCACCAGCGGACAGCGGCATGAAAAACTGTTTTTT
TRBV5-6	TRBD1	TRBJ2-2	many	CASSPGQGDTGELFF	TGTGCCAGCAGCCCGGGACAGGGGGACACCGGGGAGCTGTTTTTT
TRBV7-6	-	TRBJ1-2	-	CASSLVSGSYGYTF	TGTGCCAGCAGCTTAGTGAGCGGGAGCTATGGCTACACCTTC
TRBV9	TRBD1	TRBJ1-2	few	CASSGQGLGYGYTF	TGTGCCAGCAGCGGACAGGGCTTGGGCTATGGCTACACCTTC
TRBV28	-	TRBJ1-1	-	CASTPSRVELGAFF	TGTGCCAGCACCCCTTCCAGGGTCGAATTGGGAGCTTTCTTT
TRBV6-6	-	TRBJ2-2	-	CASTRSVASGELFF	TGTGCCAGCACAAGAAGTGTAGCCTCCGGGGAGCTGTTTTTT
TRBV7-2	TRBD2	TRBJ2-1	-	CASSIGLAIYNEQFF	TGTGCCAGCTCAATAGGACTAGCTATCTACAATGAGCAGTTCTTC
TRBV11-1	-	TRBJ2-7	few	CASSFEGAYEQYF	TGTGCCAGCAGCTTCGAGGGGGCCTACGAGCAGTACTTC
TRBV6-2/TRBV6-3	-	TRBJ2-3	few	CASSFTAGTPSNPQYF	TGTGCCAGCAGTTTTACAGCCGGGACCCCTTCTAATCCGCAGTATTTT
TRBV7-2	-	TRBJ2-4	-	CASSLDGSEGIQYF	TGTGCCAGCAGCTTAGATGGCAGCGAAGGGATTCAGTACTTC
TRBV2	-	TRBJ2-7	many	CASSVAYEQYF	TGTGCCAGCAGTGTTGCCTACGAGCAGTACTTC
TRBV10-3	-	TRBJ2-7	few	CAISELEPHSIYNEQYF	TGTGCCATCAGTGAGTTGGAACCCCACTCAATCTACAATGAGCAGTACTTC
TRBV27	TRBD1	TRBJ1-6	few	CASSFNGGQGGTYNSPLHF	TGTGCCAGCAGTTTTAATGGGGGACAGGGAGGTACCTATAATTCACCCCTCCACTTT
TRBV6-5	-	TRBJ1-5	few	CASSHRGAGQPQHF	TGTGCCAGCAGCCATCGGGGGGCTGGGCAGCCCCAGCATTTT
TRBV27	TRBD1	TRBJ1-4	-	CASSTSGGTNEKLFF	TGTGCCAGCAGTACCTCAGGGGGCACTAATGAAAAACTGTTTTTT
TRBV9	-	TRBJ2-1	few	CASSPTPVQNQDEQFF	TGTGCCAGCAGCCCAACCCCGGTCCAGAATCAAGATGAGCAGTTCTTC
TRBV29-1	-	TRBJ1-1	many	CSGGPMNTEAFF	TGCAGCGGAGGACCAATGAACACTGAAGCTTTCTTT
TRBV7-9	-	TRBJ2-3	few	CASSLAAGGERADTQYF	TGTGCCAGCAGCTTAGCGGCCGGGGGCGAACGGGCAGATACGCAGTATTTT
TRBV10-3	-	TRBJ2-7	-	CAISEGGSAYEQYF	TGTGCCATCAGTGAGGGGGGGAGTGCCTACGAGCAGTACTTC
TRBV20-1	TRBD1	TRBJ2-7	-	CGTRDPRQGDYEQYF	TGCGGTACTAGAGATCCGAGGCAGGGGGACTACGAGCAGTACTTC
TRBV9	TRBD1	TRBJ1-4	-	CASSVGDRESEKLFF	TGTGCCAGCAGCGTAGGAGACAGGGAATCGGAAAAACTGTTTTTT
TRBV4-2	-	TRBJ1-1	few	CASSQDGFGGRSEAFF	TGTGCCAGCAGCCAAGATGGTTTCGGGGGGCGTAGTGAAGCTTTCTTT
TRBV12-3/TRBV12-4	-	TRBJ2-7	once	CASSFSGGDSYEQYF	TGTGCCAGCAGTTTCTCGGGGGGCGACTCCTACGAGCAGTACTTC
TRBV20-1	-	TRBJ2-1	-	CRLGGPRDNEQFF	TGCAGGCTCGGGGGGCCTCGGGACAATGAGCAGTTCTTC
TRBV7-2	TRBD1	TRBJ2-3	once	CASSPLDRGSTDTQYF	TGTGCCAGCAGCCCACTCGACAGGGGGAGCACGGATACGCAGTATTTT
TRBV5-1	-	TRBJ2-7	few	CASSNPSGGTVDEQYF	TGCGCCAGCAGCAATCCGTCGGGGGGCACCGTTGACGAGCAGTACTTC
TRBV20-1	TRBD2	TRBJ2-7	-	CSAVLGTSGAYEQYF	TGCAGTGCGGTACTAGGGACTAGTGGGGCATACGAGCAGTACTTC
TRBV7-2	-	TRBJ2-3	few	CASSFGPSDTQYF	TGTGCCAGCAGCTTTGGACCATCAGATACGCAGTATTTT
TRBV18	-	TRBJ1-1	-	CASSPPGTNTEAFF	TGTGCCAGCTCACCGCCGGGAACAAACACTGAAGCTTTCTTT
TRBV12-3/TRBV12-4	-	TRBJ1-2	-	CASPNHRGKANYGYTF	TGTGCCAGCCCCAATCACCGGGGGAAAGCTAACTATGGCTACACCTTC
TRBV9	-	TRBJ2-7	few	CASSPRRDRPYEQYF	TGTGCCAGCAGCCCCCGGCGTGATAGGCCCTACGAGCAGTACTTC
TRBV5-1	-	TRBJ1-6	-	CASSFIPTPDSPLHF	TGCGCCAGCAGCTTCATTCCCACTCCTGATTCACCCCTCCACTTT
TRBV7-9	TRBD1	TRBJ1-2	-	CASSFGQGVRYGYTF	TGTGCCAGCAGCTTTGGACAGGGAGTACGCTATGGCTACACCTTC
TRBV6-2/TRBV6-3	-	TRBJ2-5	-	CASSYRRRETQYF	TGTGCCAGCAGTTACCGACGTCGGGAGACCCAGTACTTC
TRBV5-1	TRBD1	TRBJ1-4	-	CASSSGQGVTTNEKLFF	TGCGCCAGCAGCTCCGGACAGGGAGTCACAACTAATGAAAAACTGTTTTTT
TRBV20-1	-	TRBJ2-3	-	CSAIPERGAPDTQYF	TGCAGTGCAATCCCGGAACGAGGGGCACCAGATACGCAGTATTTT
TRBV7-9	-	TRBJ1-2	-	CASSRGVTDSNYGYTF	TGTGCCAGCAGTCGAGGGGTAACCGACTCTAACTATGGCTACACCTTC